Sequencing of this T cell receptor beta chain was carried out in a study of blood T cell repertoires in COVID-19. Study-wide background: The analysed material was cDNA or gDNA that came from T cells, B-cell-depleted T cells, or PBMCs.

Participant age was roughly 18 to 90 years, and participants resided in 24 US areas. In the original analysis: Nucleated cell number was recorded as an estimate derived from reference gene primer amplification. The method was immunoSEQ multiplex PCR; TCRdb's version includes in-frame clones alone and lacks a portion of them. V and J calls plus clone size are reproduced from that table; the DNA served to infer D and trimming. Here the sample spans 200,000 or so clones, more than 70% being singletons. The length of the CDR3 is 12 residues. The germline V gene has CDR1 MDHEN and CDR2 SYDVKM. The ends were cut back, 11 bases at V and 0 bases at J, with 11 bases in the middle.

Sample: PBMCs or T cells enriched from blood (not recorded which). This receptor was obtained from a woman between 35 and 50 years old with acute COVID-19. V usage is TRBV28 and J usage is TRBJ2-7; tentative D call: TRBD2 (5 bases). The CDR3 is CAESGYSYEQYF. Written as DNA, the CDR3 is TGTGCCGAGTCGGGGTACTCCTACGAGCAGTACTTC.